Following are 18 T cell receptor beta chains from one sample sequenced in a study of blood T cells in healthy people across ages (dated by TCRdb to between 2014 and 2017). Libraries were built with 5' RACE. The reads were generated on an Illumina HiSeq 2500. A second roughly 6 to 12 cycle PCR used a sample-barcoded 5' primer and a J-beta primer mix. In TCRdb, the public reads were trimmed at Q25 with fastp and aligned with MiXCR, with productive beta chains retained. Merged by CDR3 protein, the rows form single entries marked with the most common genes and DNA. The sample includes roughly 2 million distinct CDR3 sequences, with about 50% observed a single time. 2% to 2.5% of the sample goes to the ten largest clones. Sample: blood. The source of these receptors is a woman in her 40s in good health.

This clonotype appeared many times. The chain joins TRBV29-1 to TRBJ2-7, with 8 bases aligning to TRBD1. Germline loops: CDR1 SQVTM, CDR2 ANQGSEA. Trimming removed 3 bases from V and 5 bases from J; junction bases left unmatched: 6. The CDR3 extends over 13 amino acids. CDR3 region: CSVDSGQGNEQYF. CDR3 DNA sequence: TGCAGCGTTGACTCAGGACAGGGCAACGAGCAGTACTTC.

The chain links TRBV3-1 to TRBJ2-3; the D is unclear. The CDR3 extends over 14 amino acids. The germline V and J ends were trimmed by 4 bases and 5 bases, with 13 bases remaining between them. Germline V lookup: CDR1 LGHDT, CDR2 YNNKEL (reference sequence). The CDR3 spells CASSPPGWEDTQYF. The CDR3 coding sequence is TGTGCCAGCAGCCCCCCCGGATGGGAAGATACGCAGTATTTT.

V usage is TRBV20-1 and J usage is TRBJ1-2; D is undetermined. This CDR3 contains 12 residues. From germline, CDR1 is DFQATT and CDR2 SNEGSKA (reference sequence). Trimming took 2 bases from V and 6 from J, leaving 10 bases between them. For the CDR3, the DNA is TGCAGTGCTAGACAAGGCAACCATGGCTACACCTTC. The encoded protein is CSARQGNHGYTF.

The chain joins TRBV28 to TRBJ2-5, with 8 bases aligning to TRBD2. J lost 5 bases, V lost 5 bases, and 13 bases had no gene match. The CDR3 is 16 amino acids. The V gene's germline CDR1 is MDHEN and CDR2 SYDVKM. The CDR3: CASSLPGLVSQETQYF. In DNA, the CDR3 is TGTGCCAGCAGTCTACCGGGACTAGTATCTCAGGAGACCCAGTACTTC.

The sample holds a few counts of this clonotype. The chain links TRBV4-3 to TRBJ2-7, with D uncertain. The germline CDR1 and CDR2 sequences are LGHNA and YSLEER. V shed 1 base and J shed 3 bases, with 16 bases lying between them. This CDR3 has 16 amino acids. CDR3 sequence (DNA): TGCGCCAGCAGCCAAGCCCTAGACGACTTGGGCTACGAGCAGTACTTC. It translates to CASSQALDDLGYEQYF.

This clonotype was found a few times. This rearrangement joins TRBV7-9 to TRBJ2-3; D might be TRBD2 (5 bases). The CDR3 spans 12 residues. Germline loops: CDR1 SEHNR, CDR2 FQNEAQ (reference sequence). V dropped 5 bases and J dropped 9 bases, with 12 bases sitting between them. CDR3 protein: CASSRPGKTQYF. Written as DNA, the CDR3 is TGTGCCAGCAGCCGGCCCGGGAAGACGCAGTATTTT.

This clonotype has only one observation. The chain carries TRBV3-1 and TRBJ2-3; D is perhaps TRBD2 (6 bases). V was pared by 8 bases and J by 3 bases, with 9 bases between. CDR1 LGHDT and CDR2 YNNKEL come from the germline V gene (reference sequence). The CDR3 loop spans 12 amino acids. The CDR3 here is CASGDFTDTQYF. CDR3 coding DNA: TGTGCCAGCGGGGACTTTACAGATACGCAGTATTTT.

The chain links TRBV4-1 to TRBJ1-2, with D hard to call. V dropped 1 base and J dropped 8 bases, with 14 bases sitting between them. This CDR3 comprises 14 residues. Germline V gene data show CDR1 as MGHRA and CDR2 as YSYEKL. The CDR3 here is CASSQGLRGRGYTF. CDR3 coding DNA: TGCGCCAGCAGCCAAGGATTGAGAGGTCGGGGCTACACCTTC.

This sequence joins TRBV9 and TRBJ2-7; perhaps D is TRBD1 or TRBD2 (5 bases each). The J call may be faulty, since TRBJ2-5 better matches the DNA end. CDR1 SGDLS and CDR2 YYNGEE come from the germline V gene. The CDR3 consists of 16 residues. This CDR3 reads CASSVELTGLSGTQYF. The CDR3 DNA sequence: TGTGCCAGCAGCGTAGAGTTAACAGGACTTTCAGGGACCCAGTACTTC.

The DNA for the CDR3 is TGCGCCAGCAGCGGTACCGGGACAGGCGGCTACGAGCAGTACTTC. This translates into CASSGTGTGGYEQYF. This chain uses TRBV5-1 with TRBJ2-7; 8 nucleotides match TRBD1. The CDR3 runs 15 residues. V lost 4 bases to trimming and J lost 3 bases; unmatched junction nucleotides: 9. Germline values: CDR1 SGHRS, CDR2 YFSETQ.

The chain links TRBV29-1 to TRBJ2-3; D unclear. This CDR3 has 12 residues. Trimming stripped 3 bases from V and 0 bases from J, with 4 bases between. The germline CDR1 and CDR2 sequences are SQVTM and ANQGSEA. CDR3 in amino acids: CSVELSTDTQYF. In DNA form, the CDR3 reads TGCAGCGTTGAGCTAAGCACAGATACGCAGTATTTT.

The chain couples TRBV7-2 to TRBJ2-3, with TRBD2 identical over 7 bases. Germline V gives CDR1 SGHTA, CDR2 FQGNSA. Losses at the gene ends were 2 bases for V and 0 bases for J; bases not matched to a gene: 8. The CDR3 consists of 17 residues. For the CDR3, the DNA is TGTGCCAGCAGCTTAAGCGGGACTGGCGCTAGCACAGATACGCAGTATTTT. Residues: CASSLSGTGASTDTQYF.

This clonotype showed up just a few times. A much larger clone is a single base away; this may be a read error. V usage is TRBV5-1 and J usage is TRBJ2-3, with a possible D match to TRBD1 (6 bases). The V and J ends lost 0 bases and 2 bases respectively, with 7 bases between them. CDR1 and CDR2 from the germline V gene are SGHRS and YFSETQ. There are 14 residues in the CDR3. The CDR3 loop is CASSLGDNTDTQYF. CDR3 coding DNA: TGCGCCAGCAGCTTGGGGGACAACACAGATACGCAGTATTTT.

This clonotype was picked up a small number of times. V and J are TRBV7-9 and TRBJ2-7; weak D call: TRBD2 (7 bases). The last part of the DNA fits TRBJ2-5 better; the J call may be wrong. This CDR3 has 13 amino acids. Germline assignment: CDR1 SEHNR and CDR2 FQNEAQ (reference sequence). CDR3 in DNA: TGTGCCAGCAGCCGGGGGGCCCCAGAGACCCAGTACTTC. Its translation is CASSRGAPETQYF.

This clonotype was seen a few times. This chain uses TRBV7-2 with TRBJ2-3; TRBD2 matches 9 bases. Losses at the gene ends were 1 base for V and 8 bases for J; bases not matched to a gene: 10. Germline V gene sequence: CDR1 SGHTA, CDR2 FQGNSA. This CDR3 comprises 16 residues. In DNA, the CDR3 is TGTGCCAGCAGCTTAGATGTGGCGGGGGGGGGAGGTACGCAGTATTTT. Residues: CASSLDVAGGGGTQYF.

This clonotype appeared a few times. The chain couples TRBV4-3 to TRBJ2-5; 7 bases map to TRBD1. Germline loops: CDR1 LGHNA, CDR2 YSLEER. This CDR3 region has 15 residues. Germline trimming cut 5 bases from V and 3 bases from J; bases unmatched to any gene: 9. The CDR3 coding sequence is TGCGCCAGCAGCATATACAGGGGTGGCAAAGAGACCCAGTACTTC. Translation: CASSIYRGGKETQYF.

J is TRBJ2-1 and V is TRBV7-2, with D maybe TRBD1 (6 bases). The J call is in doubt because the DNA end fits TRBJ2-7 better. Germline lookup yields CDR1 SGHTA and CDR2 FQGNSA. The CDR3 contains 14 residues. The CDR3 loop reads CASSPVSDSNEQYF. The CDR3 nucleotides read TGTGCCAGCAGCCCGGTATCGGACAGCAATGAGCAGTACTTC.

V usage is TRBV5-1 and J usage is TRBJ2-7; 9 bases line up with TRBD1. V trimming: 4 bases; J trimming: 3 bases; junction bases outside the gene matches: 11. The germline V gene has CDR1 SGHRS and CDR2 YFSETQ. The CDR3 consists of 16 residues. DNA for the CDR3: TGCGCCAGCAGCACAGCCTCCGGGACAGGGCACTACGAGCAGTACTTC. Its translation is CASSTASGTGHYEQYF. Full variable domain (missing parts from reference TRBV5-1 and TRBJ2-7): KAGVTQTPRYLIKTRGQQVTLSCSPISGHRSVSWYQQTPGQGLQFLFEYFSETQRNKGNFPGRFSGRQFSNSRSEMNVSTLELGDSALYLCASSTASGTGHYEQYFGPGTRLTVT.